These 14 T cell receptor beta chains came from one sample sequenced in a study of shared clonotypes between healthy human individuals. Profiled with immunoSEQ multiplex PCR; TCRdb holds only in-frame clones, not every one. The sample consists of approximately 620,000 clones, more than 95% of them appearing once. Material for sequencing was naive CD4+ T cells sorted from blood. Subset given: CD45RA+ positively selected. These receptors were obtained from a woman in her thirties in good health.

In regard to this clone: Other DNA sequences from this sample encode an identical CDR3 as well. The rearrangement links TRBV28 to TRBJ1-1; TRBD1 matches at 7 bases. CDR1 and CDR2 from the germline V gene are MDHEN and SYDVKM. This CDR3 contains 14 residues. V was clipped by 6 bases and J by 4 bases; unmatched bases: 8. The CDR3 loop is CASSPGGAGTEAFF. CDR3 nucleotide sequence: TGTGCCAGCAGCCCAGGGGGGGCGGGCACTGAAGCTTTCTTT.

The chain combines TRBV29-1 with TRBJ1-2; D possibly corresponds to TRBD1 (5 bases). This CDR3 spans 14 amino acids. Germline loops: CDR1 SQVTM, CDR2 ANQGSEA. V lost 6 bases to trimming and J lost 7 bases, with 21 bases between them. The CDR3, as DNA: TGCAGCGTCCCTACATGGGGGTCGAGTCCTGGCTACACCTTC. Its translation: CSVPTWGSSPGYTF.

As to this clone: Other DNA sequences in the same sample also yield this CDR3. The rearrangement links TRBV5-1 to TRBJ2-7; TRBD1 matches 9 bases. V gave up 4 bases and J gave up 1 base; unmatched junction bases: 3. The length of the CDR3 is 14 residues. In germline, CDR1 is SGHRS, CDR2 YFSETQ. The chain's CDR3 is CASSPGQGSYEQYF. The DNA of the CDR3 is TGCGCCAGCAGCCCGGGACAGGGATCCTACGAGCAGTACTTC.

The chain has TRBV6-5 and TRBJ2-7; D is unresolved. The CDR3 covers 14 residues. Per germline, CDR1 MNHEY and CDR2 SVGAGI. Between the trimmed V and J ends, which lost 0 bases and 3 bases, there was a span of 9 bases. The CDR3 coding sequence is TGTGCCAGCAGTTACTCTCTACGGGTCTACGAGCAGTACTTC. It yields the protein CASSYSLRVYEQYF.

This clone was counted only a few times. The gene calls are TRBV11-2 and TRBJ1-1, with D perhaps TRBD1 (5 bases). This CDR3 has 14 amino acids. V was shortened by 5 bases and J by 9 bases, with 19 bases between the two germline ends. Germline CDR1 and CDR2: SGHAT and FQNNGV. CDR3 sequence: CASSPRAGRMKAFF. For the CDR3, the DNA is TGTGCCAGCAGCCCCAGAGCGGGACGGATGAAAGCTTTCTTT.

Turning to this clone: Other DNA sequences of this sample code for an identical CDR3. The chain couples TRBV5-1 to TRBJ2-3; 13 positions agree with TRBD2. CDR1 SGHRS and CDR2 YFSETQ come from the germline V gene. The CDR3 has 16 amino acids. The ends lost 3 bases at V and 3 bases at J; junction bases unmatched: 4. Here the CDR3 reads CASSSGLAGRTDTQYF. The CDR3 coding sequence is TGCGCCAGCAGCTCGGGACTAGCGGGAAGGACAGATACGCAGTATTTT.

CDR3 amino acids: CASTLRGYTYGYTF. The CDR3 bases are TGTGCCAGCACCCTGCGGGGTTATACTTATGGCTACACCTTC. This chain links TRBV6-1 with TRBJ1-2; D remains unclear. The V end was cut by 7 bases, the J end by 5 bases, with 17 bases between. Germline V gene sequence: CDR1 MNHNS, CDR2 SASEGT. CDR3 size: 14 residues.

This clone was detected only once. V is TRBV19 and J is TRBJ2-7, with D possibly TRBD1 on 5 matching bases. Trimming stripped 3 bases from V and 1 base from J, with 16 bases between. The CDR3 spans 16 residues. Germline CDR1 is LNHDA and CDR2 is SQIVND (reference sequence). CDR3 in amino acids: CASSIQGDGISYEQYF. CDR3 in DNA: TGTGCCAGTAGTATTCAGGGCGACGGCATTTCCTACGAGCAGTACTTC.

The rearrangement links TRBV7-9 to TRBJ1-5; 8 bases are shared with TRBD1. The CDR3 sequence is 15 residues long. With V trimmed by 1 base and J by 7 bases, 6 bases remained unmatched. Germline loops: CDR1 SEHNR, CDR2 FQNEAQ (reference sequence). The CDR3 DNA is TGTGCCAGCAGCTTAGGCCCAGGGGGCGAACAGCCCCAGCATTTT. This encodes CASSLGPGGEQPQHF.

The genes are TRBV2 and TRBJ1-1; possible D gene TRBD1, 6 bases. Germline V gives CDR1 SNHLY, CDR2 FYNNEI. The CDR3 covers 12 residues. V was pared by 6 bases and J by 8 bases, with 13 bases between. CDR3 amino acids: CASRGTGTEAFF. The CDR3 DNA is TGTGCCAGCAGAGGAACAGGGACCGAAGCTTTCTTT.

The chain has TRBV6-5 and TRBJ1-1; D is unresolved. The CDR3 runs 14 residues. The V end was cut by 5 bases, the J end by 2 bases, with 12 bases between. Germline values: CDR1 MNHEY, CDR2 SVGAGI. CDR3 sequence (DNA): TGTGCCAGCAGTCCGTTGAGACAAAACACTGAAGCTTTCTTT. It codes for CASSPLRQNTEAFF.

This clone has a single count. This sequence joins TRBV19 and TRBJ1-1; 8 positions agree with TRBD1. CDR3 length: 13 residues. The V gene's germline CDR1 is LNHDA and CDR2 SQIVND (reference sequence). The junction had 11 bases not matched to a gene; V was cut back by 10 bases and J by 7 bases. The CDR3 loop reads CAIVDRDEIEAFF. In DNA form, the CDR3 reads TGTGCCATAGTGGACAGGGATGAAATTGAAGCTTTCTTT. Full variable domain (remainder filled in from reference TRBV19 and TRBJ1-1): DGGITQSPKYLFRKEGQNVTLSCEQNLNHDAMYWYRQDPGQGLRLIYYSQIVNDFQKGDIAEGYSVSREKKESFPLTVTSAQKNPTAFYLCAIVDRDEIEAFFGQGTRLTVV.

The genes are TRBV6-5 and TRBJ2-7; 9 nucleotides align to TRBD1. The CDR3 sequence is 13 residues long. Germline V lookup: CDR1 MNHEY, CDR2 SVGAGI. Losses at the gene ends were 5 bases for V and 4 bases for J; bases not matched to a gene: 3. Here the CDR3 reads CASSRDRVYEQYF. The CDR3 region has the DNA TGTGCCAGCAGTCGGGACAGGGTTTACGAGCAGTACTTC.

This clone was seen once. The rearrangement links TRBV27 to TRBJ1-1, with D perhaps matching TRBD1 (5 bases). Germline V gives CDR1 MNHEY, CDR2 SMNVEV (reference sequence). V lost 5 bases and J lost 1, with 17 bases in between. The CDR3 spans 16 residues. CDR3 in DNA: TGTGCCAGCAGTATCAAGGGGCCCCCGTCGAACACTGAAGCTTTCTTT. It specifies CASSIKGPPSNTEAFF.